The 20 T cell receptor beta chains reported below all come from one sample, sequenced in a study of neurological immune-mediated disorders. TCRdb reprocessed the 5' RACE reads via MiXCR and lists one record per CDR3 protein. This table has about 60,000 distinct CDR3 sequences, about 3.7% appearing once. The sequencing input was PBMCs. These receptors were collected from a woman between 45 and 60 years old with multiple sclerosis.

Regarding this clonotype: Given a much more abundant clone one base away, this may be a read error. The chain employs TRBV11-3 and TRBJ2-5; unclear D gene. Germline loops: CDR1 SGHNT, CDR2 YENEEA. The CDR3 loop spans 14 amino acids. V lost 1 base and J 2 bases, leaving 8 bases between the germline ends. CDR3 in DNA: TGTGCCAGCAGCTTAGGGGGAAAACAAGAGACCCAGTACTTC. Amino acids: CASSLGGKQETQYF.

This clonotype was recorded many times. CDR3 DNA sequence: TGTGCCAGCAGTTTATCGACTATCTGGGAGACCCAGTACTTC. It translates to CASSLSTIWETQYF. The rearrangement links TRBV12-3 or TRBV12-4 to TRBJ2-5; a possible D gene is TRBD2 (5 bases). Trimming took off 2 bases at V and 5 bases at J, with 12 bases between the two ends. The CDR3 is made up of 14 amino acids.

This clonotype has at least ten counts. The chain recombines TRBV4-3 with TRBJ1-3; D gene unclear. The CDR3 loop spans 14 amino acids. Per the germline V gene, CDR1 is LGHNA and CDR2 is YSLEER. V gave up 4 bases and J gave up 3 bases, with 10 bases separating them. The chain's CDR3 is CASSLDLGGNTIYF. The CDR3 coding sequence is TGCGCCAGCAGCCTGGACTTAGGTGGAAACACCATATATTTT.

V is TRBV5-1 and J is TRBJ2-7; D gene unclear. The CDR3 extends over 12 amino acids. The germline gives CDR1 SGHRS, CDR2 YFSETQ. Trimming stripped 4 bases from V and 7 bases from J, with 12 bases between. In DNA form, the CDR3 reads TGCGCCAGCAGCCTCCCAATGGGGGAGCAGTACTTC. Its protein product is CASSLPMGEQYF.

In this sample, this clonotype turned up many times. This chain joins TRBV20-1 and TRBJ2-1, with 8 bases aligning to TRBD2. This CDR3 has 16 residues. Germline V gives CDR1 DFQATT, CDR2 SNEGSKA (reference sequence). Trimming took 6 bases from V and 5 from J; bases not matched to a gene: 15. DNA for the CDR3: TGCAGTGCCCTTAGGAGCGGGAGTTCACGTAACAATGAGCAGTTCTTC. The encoded protein is CSALRSGSSRNNEQFF.

In its sample, this clonotype was seen many times. The V call is TRBV7-2, the J call TRBJ2-7; perhaps TRBD2 as D (5 bases). CDR1 SGHTA and CDR2 FQGNSA come from the germline V gene. Trimming shortened V by 5 bases and J by 0 bases, and 11 bases separated the two germline ends. The CDR3 covers 14 residues. The DNA of the CDR3 is TGTGCCAGCAGCGCAGCGGCGATCTCCTACGAGCAGTACTTC. Translating it yields CASSAAAISYEQYF.

This clonotype occurred many times. The CDR3 DNA sequence: TGTGCCAGCAGTTGGAAGGGTAACTATGGCTACACCTTC. Protein: CASSWKGNYGYTF. The genes are TRBV27 and TRBJ1-2; no clear D. The CDR3 is 13 amino acids. The V gene's germline CDR1 is MNHEY and CDR2 SMNVEV (reference sequence). Trimming removed 4 bases at V and 1 base at J, with 7 bases between.

This clonotype was seen a few times. A much larger clone is a single base away; this may be a read error. The chain uses TRBV7-8 and TRBJ2-4; D not resolved. The CDR3 is made up of 13 amino acids. CDR1 SGHVS and CDR2 FQNEAQ come from the germline V gene. The CDR3 nucleotides read TGTGCCAGCAGCTTTGGGTCCAAAAAAATTCAGTACTTC. This codes for CASSFGSKKIQYF.

In regard to this clonotype: A much bigger clone sits one base away, suggesting this may be a read error. This chain uses TRBV12-3 or TRBV12-4 with TRBJ2-5; 7 nucleotides align to TRBD2. J gave up 5 bases and V 5 bases, and 14 bases lay outside the gene matches. This CDR3 has 16 residues. CDR3: CASSPGGGKGVETQYF. The CDR3, as DNA: TGTGCCAGCAGTCCTGGGGGGGGAAAGGGTGTGGAGACCCAGTACTTC.

This clonotype was seen repeatedly, ten times or more. The J gene is TRBJ2-5, the V gene TRBV25-1, with 7 nucleotides matching TRBD2. The CDR3 is 13 amino acids. Trimming at V came to 3 bases and at J to 5 bases, leaving 3 bases not matched to a gene. Germline CDR1 and CDR2: MGHDK and SYGVNS. The CDR3 nucleotides read TGTGCCAGCAGTGAGAGGGGAGGGGAGACCCAGTACTTC. It is translated as CASSERGGETQYF.

The table lists this clonotype with many counts. V is TRBV9 and J is TRBJ1-4; TRBD1 aligns across 8 bases. In germline, CDR1 is SGDLS, CDR2 YYNGEE. With 3 bases clipped from V and 6 bases from J, the junction kept 10 bases outside the gene matches. This CDR3 has 16 residues. The chain's CDR3 is CASSGQWGQADEKLFF. The CDR3 DNA reads as TGTGCCAGCAGCGGGCAGTGGGGACAGGCTGATGAAAAACTGTTTTTT. Supplemented by reference TRBV9 and TRBJ1-4, the full variable domain reads DSGVTQTPKHLITATGQRVTLRCSPRSGDLSVYWYQQSLDQGLQFLIQYYNGEERAKGNILERFSAQQFPDLHSELNLSSLELGDSALYFCASSGQWGQADEKLFFGSGTQLSVL.

This rearrangement joins TRBV7-2 to TRBJ1-2, with a possible D match to TRBD1 (6 bases). V lost 6 bases and J 0 bases, leaving 20 bases between the germline ends. This CDR3 has 17 amino acids. The germline V gene has CDR1 SGHTA and CDR2 FQGNSA. The CDR3 DNA reads as TGTGCCAGCAGTTGGATAACGGGGACACAGCCTAACTATGGCTACACCTTC. Translation: CASSWITGTQPNYGYTF.

This clonotype was seen at least ten times. The chain carries TRBV7-9 and TRBJ1-2, with TRBD1 matching 12 bases. J gave up 2 bases and V 5 bases, and 3 bases lay outside the gene matches. The CDR3 is made up of 15 amino acids. CDR1 SEHNR and CDR2 FQNEAQ come from the germline V gene (reference sequence). CDR3 protein: CASSPGTGGNYGYTF. In DNA form, the CDR3 reads TGTGCCAGCAGCCCCGGGACAGGGGGCAACTATGGCTACACCTTC.

This clonotype was observed many times. The V and J genes are TRBV5-1 and TRBJ1-5, with D possibly matching TRBD1 (5 bases). CDR1 is SGHRS, CDR2 YFSETQ, per germline. The V end was cut by 4 bases, the J end by 5 bases, with 10 bases between. The CDR3 runs to 13 residues. The chain's CDR3 is CASSLGRDQPQHF. The DNA for the CDR3 is TGCGCCAGCAGCCTGGGACGGGATCAGCCCCAGCATTTT.

This clonotype was seen ten or more times. Germline is not matched at one junction end, which may reflect a read error. The chain links TRBV20-1 to TRBJ1-5, with 7 bases aligning to TRBD1. Germline lookup yields CDR1 DFQATT and CDR2 SNEGSKA (reference sequence). The CDR3 covers 14 residues. This chain's CDR3 is CSARGDSGNQPQNF. CDR3 bases: TGCAGTGCTAGAGGGGACAGTGGCAATCAGCCCCAGAATTTT.

There are a few counts of this clonotype. This chain joins TRBV12-3 or TRBV12-4 and TRBJ1-1; perhaps TRBD1 as D (5 bases). The CDR3 loop spans 15 amino acids. The V gene lost 6 bases and the J gene lost 4 bases, with 18 bases spanning the gap. The CDR3 sequence is CASSLLRGLRTEAFF. The CDR3 DNA sequence: TGTGCCAGCAGCCTCCTCCGGGGCCTGCGCACTGAAGCTTTCTTT.

This clonotype was counted ten times or more. This sequence joins TRBV29-1 and TRBJ2-2, with D possibly being TRBD1 or TRBD2 (6 bases each). With 8 bases removed from V and 1 base from J, the gap between germline ends came to 14 bases. Germline CDR1 is SQVTM and CDR2 is ANQGSEA. The length of the CDR3 is 14 residues. The CDR3: CSIRRGKNTGELFF. CDR3 nucleotides: TGCAGCATTAGGAGGGGGAAGAACACCGGGGAGCTGTTTTTT.

For this clonotype: A much more abundant neighbour one base away suggests this may be a read error. The final CDR3 position lacks the conserved phenylalanine or tryptophan, pointing to a likely read error. The chain carries TRBV29-1 and TRBJ1-3, with a tentative D call TRBD1 (6 bases). Trimming shortened V by 4 bases and J by 2 bases, and 12 bases separated the two germline ends. Germline assignment: CDR1 SQVTM and CDR2 ANQGSEA. The CDR3 sequence is 14 residues long. CDR3 sequence reads: CSVGLQGAGNTIYV. In DNA, the CDR3 is TGCAGCGTTGGGTTACAGGGCGCTGGAAACACCATATATGTT.

This clonotype was seen many times. The V and J genes are TRBV6-2 or TRBV6-3 and TRBJ1-1; D is possibly TRBD1 (6 bases). V lost 8 bases to trimming and J lost 11 bases, with 27 bases between them. The V gene's germline CDR1 is MNHEY and CDR2 SVGEGT. The CDR3 length is 15 residues. CDR3 bases: TGTGCCAGCTCCGACGGGACAATTTCTCACTCGGAGGCTTTCTTT. This gives the protein CASSDGTISHSEAFF.

This clonotype was counted at least ten times. The DNA for the CDR3 is TGTGCCAGCACCGAGGGGTGGCGGGAGGCGACACAAAAGAACACCGGGGAGCTGTTTTTT. Its protein is CASTEGWREATQKNTGELFF. J is TRBJ2-2 and V is TRBV6-2 or TRBV6-3; 8 bases fit TRBD2. This CDR3 has 20 amino acids. V lost 7 bases and J lost 1; bases outside the gene matches: 20. The germline V gene has CDR1 MNHEY and CDR2 SVGEGT.